These 30 T cell receptor beta chains were all obtained from the same sample, sequenced in a study of blood T cell repertoires in COVID-19. The table came from immunoSEQ multiplex PCR; TCRdb's copy has only in-frame clones and leaves some out. The profile shows under 300,000 clones, 88% of them singletons. Sequencing was performed on PBMCs or T cells enriched from blood (not recorded which). The receptors come from a woman aged 40 to 55 who had been exposed to COVID-19.

This sequence joins TRBV7-2 and TRBJ1-5; TRBD1 matches at 8 bases. Germline trimming cut 2 bases from V and 5 bases from J; bases unmatched to any gene: 11. From germline, CDR1 is SGHTA and CDR2 FQGNSA. The CDR3 spans 17 residues. The DNA of the CDR3 is TGTGCCAGCAGCTTAAGGATCAGGGGGCGAGGGTATCAGCCCCAGCATTTT. Amino acids: CASSLRIRGRGYQPQHF. The entire variable domain, with the rest obtained from reference TRBV7-2 and TRBJ1-5, is as follows: GAGVSQSPSNKVTEKGKDVELRCDPISGHTALYWYRQSLGQGLEFLIYFQGNSAPDKSGLPSDRFSAERTGGSVSTLTIQRTQQEDSAVYLCASSLRIRGRGYQPQHFGDGTRLSIL.

This clone was seen only once. This sequence joins TRBV11-3 and TRBJ2-1; possible D gene TRBD2, 6 bases. There are 15 residues in the CDR3. The germline CDR1 and CDR2 sequences are SGHNT and YENEEA. V lost 6 bases and J 3 bases, leaving 15 bases between the germline ends. The DNA of the CDR3 is TGTGCCAGCAGTTACCGGGACTCTTTCTACAATGAGCAGTTCTTC. It translates to CASSYRDSFYNEQFF.

The V and J genes are TRBV24-1 and TRBJ2-3, with D possibly TRBD1 on 6 matching bases. Trimming removed 3 bases from V and 3 bases from J, with 18 bases in between. CDR1 is KGHDR, CDR2 SFDVKD, per germline. The CDR3 is made up of 17 amino acids. CDR3 sequence (DNA): TGTGCCACCAGTGATGGTTACAGGGCGGGCAAGACAGATACGCAGTATTTT. It translates to CATSDGYRAGKTDTQYF.

The chain joins TRBV15 to TRBJ1-2; 8 bases map to TRBD1. The CDR3 has 15 amino acids. The germline V gene encodes CDR1 LNHNV and CDR2 YYDKDF (reference sequence). The junction had 0 bases not matched to a gene; V was cut back by 0 bases and J by 0 bases. CDR3 amino acids: CATSRETGANYGYTF. In DNA form, the CDR3 reads TGTGCCACCAGCAGAGAGACAGGGGCTAACTATGGCTACACCTTC.

This CDR3 is CASSLAQNQPQHF. CDR3 in DNA: TGCGCCAGCAGCTTGGCTCAGAATCAGCCCCAGCATTTT. The J gene is TRBJ1-5, the V gene TRBV5-1; no clear D gene. The CDR3 contains 13 residues. The germline V and J ends were trimmed by 0 bases and 4 bases, with 5 bases remaining between them. Germline V lookup: CDR1 SGHRS, CDR2 YFSETQ.

This clone was picked up one time. The rearrangement joins TRBV11-3 to TRBJ1-2; D possibly corresponds to TRBD1 (5 bases). Germline V gives CDR1 SGHNT, CDR2 YENEEA. The CDR3 is 14 amino acids. V lost 5 bases and J lost 2, with 12 bases in between. The CDR3 sequence is CASSRGQSNYGYTF. The CDR3 DNA follows: TGTGCCAGCAGCAGGGGCCAGTCGAACTATGGCTACACCTTC. Looking up the rest from reference TRBV11-3 and TRBJ1-2 gives the full variable domain: EAGVVQSPRYKIIEKKQPVAFWCNPISGHNTLYWYLQNLGQGPELLIRYENEEAVDDSQLPKDRFSAERLKGVDSTLKIQPAELGDSAVYLCASSRGQSNYGYTFGSGTRLTVV.

This chain links TRBV15 with TRBJ2-3; 10 bases match TRBD2. V lost 3 bases and J lost 6; bases outside the gene matches: 15. The CDR3 is made up of 18 amino acids. The germline V gene encodes CDR1 LNHNV and CDR2 YYDKDF (reference sequence). The CDR3 region is CATSRDLVLAGDSDTQYF. The CDR3 bases are TGTGCCACCAGCAGGGACCTTGTTCTAGCGGGAGATAGTGATACGCAGTATTTT.

The rearrangement joins TRBV15 to TRBJ1-2; D is unresolved. V lost 8 bases and J lost 0, with 7 bases in between. Germline assignment: CDR1 LNHNV and CDR2 YYDKDF (reference sequence). The CDR3 extends over 12 amino acids. CDR3 sequence reads: CATSGPNYGYTF. CDR3 coding DNA: TGTGCCACCTCAGGTCCTAACTATGGCTACACCTTC.

The chain couples TRBV24-1 to TRBJ2-2; TRBD1 agrees at 7 bases. Germline CDR1 reads KGHDR; CDR2 reads SFDVKD. The CDR3 is 16 amino acids. V gave up 0 bases and J gave up 5 bases; unmatched junction bases: 5. The CDR3 nucleotides are TGTGCCACCAGTGATTTGTGGCCACAGGGGACCGGGGAGCTGTTTTTT. This translates into CATSDLWPQGTGELFF.

The chain recombines TRBV4-1 with TRBJ1-1, with 7 bases fitting TRBD1. This CDR3 has 16 residues. V was clipped by 1 base and J by 6 bases; unmatched bases: 11. CDR1 is MGHRA, CDR2 YSYEKL, per germline. The CDR3 is CASSQALTGVRAEAFF. The CDR3 nucleotides are TGCGCCAGCAGCCAAGCTTTAACAGGGGTGAGGGCTGAAGCTTTCTTT.

The J gene is TRBJ1-5, the V gene TRBV28; TRBD1 agrees at 7 bases. Trimming cost V 11 bases and J 9 bases; bases outside gene matches: 13. CDR1 is MDHEN, CDR2 SYDVKM, per germline. The CDR3 totals 13 residues. CDR3 residues: CAGRRTGKGPQHF. CDR3 bases: TGTGCCGGGAGGCGGACAGGCAAGGGGCCCCAGCATTTT.

The chain joins TRBV28 to TRBJ2-7; a weak D match, TRBD1 (7 bases). Germline values: CDR1 MDHEN, CDR2 SYDVKM. The CDR3 loop spans 14 amino acids. V was shortened by 3 bases and J by 4 bases, with 13 bases between the two germline ends. The CDR3 DNA reads as TGTGCCAGCAGTTTGATGCCAGGGGGGTACGAGCAGTACTTC. It is translated as CASSLMPGGYEQYF.

Comments on this clone: The germline gene is not matched at one end of the junction; a read error may be the cause. V gene TRBV5-1 combines with J gene TRBJ1-3, with TRBD1 as a possible D gene (6 bases). Germline lookup yields CDR1 SGHRS and CDR2 YFSETQ. The CDR3 loop spans 19 amino acids. The CDR3 DNA reads TGTGCCAGCAGCTTGGTAGGGGGGACTACCCTATACTCTGGAAACACCATATATTTT. Translating gives CASSLVGGTTLYSGNTIYF.

The chain employs TRBV27 and TRBJ1-5, with 10 bases matching TRBD1. J gave up 7 bases and V 3 bases, and 18 bases lay outside the gene matches. Germline assignment: CDR1 MNHEY and CDR2 SMNVEV (reference sequence). The CDR3 contains 19 residues. As DNA, the CDR3 is TGTGCCAGCAGTTTTATTCTGGGGACAGGGGTAGGTATTGGACAGCCCCAGCATTTT. Its protein is CASSFILGTGVGIGQPQHF.

This chain uses TRBV2 with TRBJ2-3; D is unclear. Deletions cut 8 bases from V and 2 bases from J, with 8 bases between. Per the germline V gene, CDR1 is SNHLY and CDR2 is FYNNEI. The CDR3 has 12 amino acids. This chain's CDR3 is CASSPVTDTQYF. CDR3 in DNA: TGTGCCAGCTCCCCAGTCACAGATACGCAGTATTTT. Supplemented by reference TRBV2 and TRBJ2-3, the full variable domain reads EPEVTQTPSHQVTQMGQEVILRCVPISNHLYFYWYRQILGQKVEFLVSFYNNEISEKSEIFDDQFSVERPDGSNFTLKIRSTKLEDSAMYFCASSPVTDTQYFGPGTRLTVL.

This chain uses TRBV28 with TRBJ2-2; TRBD1 agrees at 9 bases. The V gene end was trimmed by 5 bases and the J gene end by 5 bases; junction bases not matched to a gene: 6. This CDR3 contains 15 residues. Looked up from germline, CDR1 is MDHEN and CDR2 is SYDVKM. The CDR3 nucleotides read TGTGCCAGCAGTACGGACAGGGGTGGAACCGGGGAGCTGTTTTTT. As protein: CASSTDRGGTGELFF.

The chain links TRBV6-5 to TRBJ1-5, with TRBD1 matching over 9 bases. J was trimmed by 6 bases and V by 5 bases; bases with no gene match: 8. The CDR3 sequence is 15 residues long. Per the germline V gene, CDR1 is MNHEY and CDR2 is SVGAGI. The CDR3 spells CASSRDRGSVQPQHF. As DNA, the CDR3 is TGTGCCAGCAGTCGCGACAGGGGGTCAGTTCAGCCCCAGCATTTT.

The chain recombines TRBV5-6 with TRBJ1-2; 10 bases agree with TRBD1. Per germline, CDR1 SGHDT and CDR2 YYEEEE. J lost 6 bases, V lost 2 bases, and 4 bases had no gene match. The CDR3 is 14 amino acids. For the CDR3, the DNA is TGTGCCAGCAGCTTACACGGACAGGGGGATGGCTACACCTTC. It codes for CASSLHGQGDGYTF.

This sequence joins TRBV28 and TRBJ1-2, with a tentative D call TRBD1 (6 bases). The CDR3 contains 16 residues. Germline V lookup: CDR1 MDHEN, CDR2 SYDVKM. Trimming left V 5 bases short and J 0 bases short, with 16 bases between. The CDR3 spells CASSVPGAQANYGYTF. The CDR3 nucleotides are TGTGCCAGCAGTGTCCCAGGGGCGCAGGCTAACTATGGCTACACCTTC.

The J gene is TRBJ1-5, the V gene TRBV24-1, with D possibly being TRBD1 (6 bases). Germline loops: CDR1 KGHDR, CDR2 SFDVKD. The V end was cut by 3 bases, the J end by 6 bases, with 11 bases between. The CDR3 is 14 amino acids. The CDR3 loop reads CATSDGAGVQPQHF. The DNA of the CDR3 is TGTGCCACCAGTGATGGGGCAGGGGTTCAGCCCCAGCATTTT.

This chain links TRBV6-6 with TRBJ2-7; 7 bases align to TRBD2. CDR3 length: 13 amino acids. Trimming took 7 bases from V and 2 from J; bases not matched to a gene: 5. Germline CDR1 MNHNY, CDR2 SVGAGI (reference sequence). CDR3 coding DNA: TGTGCCAGCATGCTAGCGGAAACCTACGAGCAGTACGTC. Protein product: CASMLAETYEQYV.

The chain links TRBV19 to TRBJ1-5; possible D gene TRBD1, 5 bases. The V end was cut by 0 bases, the J end by 6 bases, with 15 bases between. Germline CDR1 is LNHDA and CDR2 is SQIVND (reference sequence). CDR3 length equals 16 residues. The CDR3 here is CASSIDWAGNTQPQHF. The CDR3 coding sequence is TGTGCCAGTAGTATAGATTGGGCAGGGAATACTCAGCCCCAGCATTTT.

This clone was observed once. The chain employs TRBV12-3 or TRBV12-4 and TRBJ1-4, with D perhaps matching TRBD1 (5 bases). Trimming took 10 bases from V and 2 from J, leaving 11 bases between them. The CDR3 loop spans 13 amino acids. The CDR3, as DNA: TGTGCCACCCAGGGCGTCACTAATGAAAAACTGTTTTTT. This translates into CATQGVTNEKLFF.

The chain joins TRBV18 to TRBJ2-1, with 12 bases lining up with TRBD2. V gave up 4 bases and J gave up 8 bases; unmatched junction bases: 6. Per germline, CDR1 KGHSH and CDR2 LQKENI. This CDR3 has 15 residues. The CDR3 sequence: CASSLRTSGIDEQFF. The DNA of the CDR3 is TGTGCCAGCTCACTGAGGACTAGCGGGATTGATGAGCAGTTCTTC.

The CDR3 here is CASSLVGGAGNTIYF. CDR3 bases: TGTGCCAGCAGCTTAGTCGGGGGGGCCGGAAACACCATATATTTT. The chain joins TRBV7-2 to TRBJ1-3; D possibly corresponds to TRBD1 (6 bases). CDR3 length: 15 amino acids. Trimming removed 1 base from V and 4 bases from J, with 11 bases in between. Looked up from germline, CDR1 is SGHTA and CDR2 is FQGNSA.

V gene TRBV6-5 combines with J gene TRBJ1-3, with TRBD1 matching 7 bases. Germline V gives CDR1 MNHEY, CDR2 SVGAGI. The CDR3 totals 15 residues. The V gene end was trimmed by 5 bases and the J gene end by 2 bases; junction bases not matched to a gene: 6. The CDR3 protein is CASSRQQGTGNTIYF. DNA for the CDR3: TGTGCCAGCAGTCGACAACAGGGGACTGGAAACACCATATATTTT.

The chain carries TRBV27 and TRBJ1-2, with D tentatively TRBD1 (6 bases). The germline V and J ends were trimmed by 6 bases and 4 bases, with 12 bases remaining between them. The CDR3 totals 13 residues. Germline CDR1 and CDR2: MNHEY and SMNVEV (reference sequence). The CDR3 sequence is CASRTGPSYGYTF. CDR3 in DNA: TGTGCCAGCAGAACAGGGCCCTCCTATGGCTACACCTTC.

This CDR3 reads CASSQDSGDRETYEQYF. The CDR3 bases are TGCGCCAGCAGCCAAGATTCGGGGGACAGGGAAACCTACGAGCAGTACTTC. The V and J genes are TRBV4-1 and TRBJ2-7; 9 bases are shared with TRBD1. The germline gives CDR1 MGHRA, CDR2 YSYEKL. CDR3 length equals 17 residues. V shed 0 bases and J 2 bases; nucleotides not matched to a gene: 8.

This chain joins TRBV7-2 and TRBJ1-6; the D is unclear. The CDR3 length is 15 residues. Looked up from germline, CDR1 is SGHTA and CDR2 is FQGNSA. V gave up 1 base and J gave up 7 bases, with 11 bases separating them. This CDR3 is CASSLGKGGNSPLHF. For the CDR3, the DNA is TGTGCCAGCAGCTTAGGAAAAGGAGGGAATTCACCCCTCCACTTT.

This clone has only one observation. The rearrangement joins TRBV25-1 to TRBJ2-5; 7 bases map to TRBD2. CDR1 MGHDK and CDR2 SYGVNS come from the germline V gene. J lost 0 bases, V lost 1 base, and 11 bases had no gene match. This CDR3 comprises 18 residues. The CDR3 coding sequence is TGTGCCAGCAGTGAATGGGGAGGTTTGGGGGGGTACCAAGAGACCCAGTACTTC. This gives the protein CASSEWGGLGGYQETQYF.